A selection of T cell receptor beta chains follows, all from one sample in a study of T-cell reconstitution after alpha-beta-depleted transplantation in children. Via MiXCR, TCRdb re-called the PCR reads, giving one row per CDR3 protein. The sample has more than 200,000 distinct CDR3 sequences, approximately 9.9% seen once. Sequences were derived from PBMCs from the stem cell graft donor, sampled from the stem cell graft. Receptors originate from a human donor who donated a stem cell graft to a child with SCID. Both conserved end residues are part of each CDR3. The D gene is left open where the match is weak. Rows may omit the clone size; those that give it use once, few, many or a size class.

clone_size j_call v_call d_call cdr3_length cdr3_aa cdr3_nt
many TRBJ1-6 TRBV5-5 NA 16 CASSPGTDSYNSPLHF TGTGCCAGCAGCCCGGGGACTGATTCCTATAATTCACCCCTCCACTTT
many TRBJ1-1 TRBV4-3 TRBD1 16 CASSPGEDRGMDEAFF TGCGCCAGCAGCCCAGGGGAGGACAGGGGGATGGATGAAGCTTTCTTT
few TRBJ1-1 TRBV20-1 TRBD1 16 CSARAGDRGLNTEAFF TGCAGTGCCCGCGCCGGGGACAGGGGTTTGAACACTGAAGCTTTCTTT
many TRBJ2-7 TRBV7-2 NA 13 CASSLMGSYEQYF TGTGCCAGCAGCTTAATGGGGTCCTACGAGCAGTACTTC
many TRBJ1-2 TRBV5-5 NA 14 CASSLEPNNYGYTF TGTGCCAGCAGCTTGGAACCGAATAACTATGGCTACACCTTC
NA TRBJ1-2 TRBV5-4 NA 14 CASREWGASYGYTF TGTGCCAGCAGAGAATGGGGGGCGAGCTATGGCTACACCTTC
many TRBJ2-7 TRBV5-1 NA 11 CASSVIYEQYF TGCGCCAGCAGCGTCATCTACGAGCAGTACTTC
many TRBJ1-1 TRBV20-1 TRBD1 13 CSAPGQKNTEAFF TGCAGTGCCCCGGGACAGAAAAACACTGAAGCTTTCTTT
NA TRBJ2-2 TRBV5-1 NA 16 CASSPVPREDTGELFF TGCGCCAGCAGCCCGGTCCCCAGGGAGGACACCGGGGAGCTGTTTTTT
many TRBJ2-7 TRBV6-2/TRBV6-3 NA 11 CASSYVGGQYF TGTGCCAGCAGTTACGTCGGGGGGCAGTACTTC
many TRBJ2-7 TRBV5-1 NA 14 CASSLNRVGYEQYF TGCGCCAGCAGCTTGAACAGGGTGGGGTACGAGCAGTACTTC
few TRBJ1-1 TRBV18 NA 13 CASSSRRGTEAFF TGTGCCAGCTCGTCTCGTAGGGGCACTGAAGCTTTCTTT
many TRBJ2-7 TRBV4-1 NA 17 CASSHGRAGQSIYEQYF TGCGCCAGCAGCCACGGAAGGGCAGGACAAAGTATCTACGAGCAGTACTTC
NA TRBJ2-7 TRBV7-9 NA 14 CASSLEGGGNEQYF TGTGCCAGCAGCTTAGAGGGGGGGGGCAACGAGCAGTACTTC
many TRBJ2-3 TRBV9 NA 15 CASSVSAVSTDTQYF TGTGCCAGCAGCGTTAGTGCGGTTAGCACAGATACGCAGTATTTT
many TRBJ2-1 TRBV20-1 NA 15 CSARGGQASVREQFF TGCAGTGCTAGAGGTGGGCAGGCGAGTGTCCGTGAGCAGTTCTTC
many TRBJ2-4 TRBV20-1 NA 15 CSARELSRGRNIQYF TGCAGTGCTAGAGAACTCAGCAGGGGACGAAACATTCAGTACTTC
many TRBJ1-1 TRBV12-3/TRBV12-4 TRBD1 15 CASSWKGAGRTEAFF TGTGCCAGCAGTTGGAAGGGGGCAGGTCGGACTGAAGCTTTCTTT
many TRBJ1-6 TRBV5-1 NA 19 CASSLEIAAARSYNSPLHF TGCGCCAGCAGCTTAGAGATCGCGGCCGCGCGATCCTATAATTCACCCCTCCACTTT
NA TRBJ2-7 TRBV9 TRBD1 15 CASSVAPHTGGEQYF TGTGCCAGCAGCGTAGCACCCCACACAGGGGGCGAGCAGTACTTC
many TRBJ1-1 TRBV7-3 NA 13 CASSTNRDTEAFF TGTGCCAGCAGCACAAACCGGGACACTGAAGCTTTCTTT
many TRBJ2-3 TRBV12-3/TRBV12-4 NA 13 CASSLYEGDTQYF TGTGCCAGCAGTTTATATGAGGGAGATACGCAGTATTTT
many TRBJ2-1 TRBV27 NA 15 CASGKGPNSYNEQFF TGTGCCAGCGGGAAGGGACCGAACTCCTACAATGAGCAGTTCTTC
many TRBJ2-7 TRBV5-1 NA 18 CASSLTPRQISKSYEQYF TGCGCCAGCAGCTTGACCCCGAGACAGATTTCCAAATCCTACGAGCAGTACTTC
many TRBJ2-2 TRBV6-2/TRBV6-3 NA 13 CASTPGDTGELFF TGTGCCAGCACACCAGGGGACACCGGGGAGCTGTTTTTT
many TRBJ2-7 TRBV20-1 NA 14 CSASSTVNDGRQYF TGCAGTGCTAGCTCTACGGTTAACGACGGCAGGCAGTACTTC
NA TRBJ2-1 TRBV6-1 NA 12 CASSARRNEQFF TGTGCCAGCAGTGCGCGGCGGAATGAGCAGTTCTTC
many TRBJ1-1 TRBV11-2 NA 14 CASRPSGAWTEAFF TGTGCCAGCAGACCCTCGGGGGCCTGGACTGAAGCTTTCTTT
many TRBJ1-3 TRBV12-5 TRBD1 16 CASGLRTGPSGNTIYF TGTGCTAGTGGTTTGCGGACAGGACCCTCTGGAAACACCATATATTTT